Below, one T cell receptor (beta chain) is given with its context. This clone occurred once. Its antigen is currently not known. Base qualities were left out, and no much larger clone turns up one base away. These data originate in a study of T cell changes during pregnancy in multiple sclerosis (dated 2019 in TCRdb). For the wider study: The study examined how the T cell repertoire changed over the course of pregnancy in women with multiple sclerosis.

The method behind the library was the immunoSEQ multiplex PCR assay. The immuneACCESS repertoire file appears here via TCRdb, limited to in-frame rearrangements. These files lack a portion of the clones; in checked studies, under half of the deficit traces to unresolved V genes, and the cause of the others is not known. The sample data list roughly 110,000 clones, and around 92% of these were observed just once. The ten most abundant clones make up 0.78% of the sample. The germline V gene yields SGHTA for CDR1 and FQGNSA for CDR2. The CDR3 measures 15 amino acids from cysteine to phenylalanine. Here the CDR3 DNA is all that survives: 45 bases in frame from base 1. For this chain, trimming is 4 bases at the V end and 7 bases at the J end, and the number of junction bases without a gene match is 11.

The chain is made from TRBV7-2 and TRBJ1-2; 8 central bases correspond to TRBD1. The starting material was peripheral blood, obtained in the third trimester of pregnancy. The origin of this receptor is a female donor in good health, enrolled as a control in a pregnancy study. The encoded CDR3 is CASSSQPRQGLGYTF. The nucleotide sequence reads TGTGCCAGCAGCTCTCAACCGCGACAGGGGCTTGGCTACACCTTC. Extended through the reference TRBV7-2 and TRBJ1-2 proteins, this CDR3 yields the full variable domain: GAGVSQSPSNKVTEKGKDVELRCDPISGHTALYWYRQSLGQGLEFLIYFQGNSAPDKSGLPSDRFSAERTGGSVSTLTIQRTQQEDSAVYLCASSSQPRQGLGYTFGSGTRLTVV.